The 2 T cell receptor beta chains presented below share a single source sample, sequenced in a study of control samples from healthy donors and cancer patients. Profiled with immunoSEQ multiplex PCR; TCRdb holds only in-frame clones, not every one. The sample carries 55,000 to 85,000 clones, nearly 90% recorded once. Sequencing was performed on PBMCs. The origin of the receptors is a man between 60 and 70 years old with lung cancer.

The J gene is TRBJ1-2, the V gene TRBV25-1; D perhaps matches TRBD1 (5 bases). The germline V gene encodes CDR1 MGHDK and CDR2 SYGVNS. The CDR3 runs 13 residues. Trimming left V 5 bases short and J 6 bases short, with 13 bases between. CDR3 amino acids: CASSPRGGNGYTF. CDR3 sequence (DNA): TGTGCCAGCAGTCCCCGGGGGGGGAATGGCTACACCTTC.

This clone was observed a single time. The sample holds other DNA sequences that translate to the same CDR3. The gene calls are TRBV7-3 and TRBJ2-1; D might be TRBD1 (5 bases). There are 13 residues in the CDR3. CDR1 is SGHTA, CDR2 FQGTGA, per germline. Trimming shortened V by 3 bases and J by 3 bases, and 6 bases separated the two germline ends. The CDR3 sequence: CASSFDSYNEQFF. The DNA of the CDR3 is TGTGCCAGCAGCTTCGACAGCTACAATGAGCAGTTCTTC.